A selection of T cell receptor beta chains follows, all from one sample in a study of blood T cell repertoires in COVID-19. TCRdb's table, derived via immunoSEQ multiplex PCR, lists solely in-frame clones and lacks some. The repertoire holds tens of thousands of clones, with approximately 83% as singletons. The sequenced material came from peripheral blood. These receptors came from a man in his thirties or forties with COVID-19, enrolled during active disease. Both conserved end residues are part of each CDR3. Fields, in order: D gene, V gene, J gene, clone size, CDR3 DNA, CDR3 protein. D genes are given only for firm matches. Clone size is given for some rows only: seen once, a few or many times, or a class if the clone is expanded.

NA	TRBV28	TRBJ2-5	few	TGTGCCAGCAGTTTTCTCTCGCAAGAGACCCAGTACTTC	CASSFLSQETQYF
NA	TRBV2	TRBJ2-7	NA	TGTGCCAGTACGCGAGGGGAGGACGAGCAGTACTTC	CASTRGEDEQYF
NA	TRBV6-5	TRBJ1-5	NA	TGTGCCAGCAGTTACTCCGGGTCCCTTGGTCAGCCCCAGCATTTT	CASSYSGSLGQPQHF
NA	TRBV5-5	TRBJ2-3	once	TGTGCCAGCAGCTTCTCGGGGTCTAGCACAGATACGCAGTATTTT	CASSFSGSSTDTQYF
NA	TRBV7-6	TRBJ2-7	NA	TGTGCCAGCAGCTTAGAACGGACAGCCTCCTACGAGCAGTACTTC	CASSLERTASYEQYF
NA	TRBV18	TRBJ2-5	NA	TGTGCCAGCTCACCCAAGACTAGTATAGGGATCCAGTACTTC	CASSPKTSIGIQYF
NA	TRBV11-2	TRBJ2-3	NA	TGTGCCAGCAGCCCCAGAGGGTCGCGGAGCACAGATACGCAGTATTTT	CASSPRGSRSTDTQYF
NA	TRBV27	TRBJ2-7	NA	TGTGCCAGCAGTTTAAACCCCCTAGGCTACGAGCAGTACTTC	CASSLNPLGYEQYF
TRBD1	TRBV6-2/TRBV6-3	TRBJ2-7	many	TGTGCCAGCAGCCCGGACAGGGGAGGCGAGCAGTACTTC	CASSPDRGGEQYF
NA	TRBV11-2	TRBJ2-7	NA	TGTGCATCTGGGGCGGCCTACGAGCAGTACTTC	CASGAAYEQYF
NA	TRBV28	TRBJ1-1	few	TGTGCCAGCACCCCCCGAGGGATTGAAGCTTTCTTT	CASTPRGIEAFF
NA	TRBV14	TRBJ2-7	NA	TGTGCCAGCAGCCAAGACCGGTACGAGCAGTACTTC	CASSQDRYEQYF
NA	TRBV7-9	TRBJ2-7	NA	TGTGCCAGCAGCTCGGACTTTTTGGAGCAGTACTTC	CASSSDFLEQYF
NA	TRBV3-1/TRBV3-2	TRBJ2-1	NA	TGTGCCAGCAGCCAAGTGTCTGCCAGCTCCTACAATGAGCAGTTCTTC	CASSQVSASSYNEQFF
NA	TRBV19	TRBJ2-2	NA	TGTGCCAGTTTGGGGGGTTTCGGGGAGCTGTTTTTT	CASLGGFGELFF
NA	TRBV20-1	TRBJ1-2	once	TGCAGTGCCGGACTCGTTGGCTACACCTTC	CSAGLVGYTF
TRBD1	TRBV27	TRBJ1-2	once	TGTGCCAGCAGTTTCTGGACAGGGGGCAACTATGGCTACACCTTC	CASSFWTGGNYGYTF
NA	TRBV5-1	TRBJ2-7	NA	TGCGCCAGCAGCTTGGAAAGAGCCTACGAGCAGTACTTC	CASSLERAYEQYF
NA	TRBV5-5	TRBJ2-2	NA	TGTGCCAGCAGCCGAGGACAGAGCAACACCGGGGAGCTGTTTTTT	CASSRGQSNTGELFF
NA	TRBV5-1	TRBJ1-4	NA	TGCGCCAGCAGCCCACTGGGGGGGTCGAATGAAAAACTGTTTTTT	CASSPLGGSNEKLFF
TRBD1	TRBV7-9	TRBJ1-1	NA	TGTGCCAGCAGCTTGGGACAGAAGAACACTGAAGCTTTCTTT	CASSLGQKNTEAFF
TRBD1	TRBV11-2	TRBJ2-7	NA	TGTGCCAGCAGCTCCTACAGGGGGCAGAACGAGCAGTACTTC	CASSSYRGQNEQYF
NA	TRBV11-2	TRBJ2-3	NA	TGTGCCAGCAGCTTAGCTAGCTATGTAGATACGCAGTATTTT	CASSLASYVDTQYF
NA	TRBV5-6	TRBJ1-1	NA	TGTGCCAGCAGCCCGTCCTTAGTTGGAGGTGTCACTGAAGCTTTCTTT	CASSPSLVGGVTEAFF
NA	TRBV9	TRBJ2-1	NA	TGTGCCAGCAGGGCTTGGGAGGTGGTTGGCAATGAGCAGTTCTTC	CASRAWEVVGNEQFF
TRBD1	TRBV5-1	TRBJ1-2	NA	TGCGCCAGCAGTGAGGGACAGGTGCCGAGGTTCTATGGCTACACCTTC	CASSEGQVPRFYGYTF
TRBD1	TRBV11-3	TRBJ2-2	few	TGTGCCAGCAGCCCTAGGACAGGGCCGGAGGGGGAGCTGTTTTTT	CASSPRTGPEGELFF
TRBD2	TRBV2	TRBJ2-7	NA	TGTGCCACACGGACAGAGGGGCTAGCGGGAGGTGTCGAGCAGTACTTC	CATRTEGLAGGVEQYF
NA	TRBV7-2	TRBJ1-2	NA	TGTGCCAGCAGCGCCTCCCTATTGGCGGGTGGCTACACCTTC	CASSASLLAGGYTF
TRBD2	TRBV5-1	TRBJ2-1	NA	TGCGCCAGCAAAGCGGGGGGCTCCTACAATGAGCAGTTCTTC	CASKAGGSYNEQFF